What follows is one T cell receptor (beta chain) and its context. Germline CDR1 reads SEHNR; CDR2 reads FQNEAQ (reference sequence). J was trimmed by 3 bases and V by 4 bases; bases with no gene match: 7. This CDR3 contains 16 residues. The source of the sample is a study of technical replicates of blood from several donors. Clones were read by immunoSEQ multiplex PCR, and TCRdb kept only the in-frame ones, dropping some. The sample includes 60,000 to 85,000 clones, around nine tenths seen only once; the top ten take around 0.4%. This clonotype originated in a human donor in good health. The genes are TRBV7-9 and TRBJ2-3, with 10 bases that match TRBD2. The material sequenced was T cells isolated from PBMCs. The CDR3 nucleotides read TGTGCCAGCAGCTCCCTGCCTAGCGGGAGTACAGATACGCAGTATTTT. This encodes CASSSLPSGSTDTQYF.